This T cell receptor beta chain was sequenced for a study of T-cell reconstitution after alpha-beta-depleted transplantation in children. This clonotype came up a few times. Its antigen is as yet unknown. One end of the junction is discordant with germline, which a read error may explain. A library of TCRbeta sequences, prepared with unique molecular identifiers, was generated. TCRdb re-called the PCR reads through MiXCR, storing one row per CDR3 protein. In the table there are nearly 350,000 distinct CDR3 sequences, roughly 17% of which are singletons. The study, taken as a whole, reports: It was newly produced T cells that mostly accounted for T-cell counts and diversity one year after transplant. There were some patients whose high TCRbeta diversity at day 60 came from surviving recipient T cells and thymic progenitors. By about two months after transplant, alpha-beta T cells reportedly arose from several hundred graft clones that had expanded.

This TCR derives from a male patient aged 2-10 years who had a stem cell transplant for acute lymphoblastic leukemia, so the T cells may come from the graft donor. The starting material was PBMCs, mostly from graft donor cells, obtained 360 days after TCRalphabeta/CD19-depleted stem cell transplant.

For the CDR3, the DNA is TGTGCCAGCACCTTAGAGGCGGGAGACAGTTACGAGCAGTACTTC. Translation gives CASTLEAGDSYEQYF. The chain recombines TRBV7-2 with TRBJ2-7, with 7 bases identical to TRBD2. The CDR3 is 15 residues long. Per the germline V gene, CDR1 is SGHTA and CDR2 is FQGNSA.